This T cell receptor (beta chain) was observed in a study of response to subunit inactivated influenza vaccine. Study-wide results and limits: A suggestion made by the authors is that each seasonal influenza vaccination recruits few new T cells.

A few counts support this clonotype. Its antigen is unknown. CDR3 length: 19 residues. V shed 3 bases, J shed 3 bases, and the junction held 11 bases outside the gene matches. The germline V gene has CDR1 MDHEN and CDR2 SYDVKM. From the RT-PCR reads, TCRdb called clonotypes with MiXCR, one entry per CDR3 protein. The table includes hundreds of thousands of distinct CDR3 sequences, about an eighth detected once. Sample: PBMCs from blood, taken roughly 48 days after vaccination. The chain recombines TRBV28 with TRBJ2-2; 12 positions agree with TRBD2. The TCR was taken from a man aged 50-60 years who received an inactivated influenza vaccine. The CDR3 reads CASSFPVTSGRTDTGELFF. Here the CDR3 DNA reads TGTGCCAGCAGTTTCCCCGTCACTAGCGGGAGGACTGACACCGGGGAGCTGTTTTTT.